The T cell receptor beta chain under discussion was sequenced for a study of T-cell reconstitution after alpha-beta-depleted transplantation in children. The study's findings and limits: Reportedly, alpha-beta T cells present about two months post-transplant originated from several hundred expanded clones of graft origin. The origin of high day-60 TCRbeta diversity in some patients lay in surviving recipient T cells and thymic progenitors. After one year, T-cell counts and TCRbeta diversity mostly came from new T cells.

The germline V gene encodes CDR1 MDHEN and CDR2 SYDVKM. The CDR3 has 16 residues. The V end was cut by 3 bases, the J end by 0 bases, with 15 bases between. Preparation of the TCRbeta library involved a method that used unique molecular identifiers. TCRdb itself ran the PCR reads through MiXCR, one entry per CDR3 protein. This sample carries 200,000 to 250,000 distinct CDR3 sequences, approximately 10% of them seen once, and the ten largest clones take under 30%. As for this clonotype: Its antigen is currently unknown.

Source: PBMCs, taken before TCRalphabeta/CD19-depleted stem cell transplant. The V gene is TRBV28, the J gene TRBJ2-7, with D hard to call. The TCR originated in a child younger than two with acute myeloid leukemia, due to receive a stem cell transplant. The CDR3 loop reads CASSFRQAKSSYEQYF. The DNA of the CDR3 is TGTGCCAGCAGTTTTCGTCAGGCCAAGAGCTCCTACGAGCAGTACTTC.